The sequence of this T cell receptor (beta chain) was determined in a study of T cell repertoires in cytomegalovirus infection. In the study overall: Recently identified HLA-C-restricted and well-studied HLA-B-restricted CMV epitopes were used. Study-level findings and limits: CMV-specific TCR beta clonotypes restricted by HLA-C were the ones dominating the ex vivo response.

With regard to this clonotype: Its cognate antigen is unknown.

The CDR3 extends over 18 amino acids. Trimming took 7 bases from V and 4 from J; bases not matched to a gene: 19. Germline assignment: CDR1 MNHGY and CDR2 SAAAGT. TCRdb re-called the reads with MiXCR, one entry per CDR3 protein. This sample has approximately 120,000 distinct CDR3 sequences, with 25% to 35% found just once. The chain couples TRBV6-8 to TRBJ2-1, with 7 bases aligning to TRBD2. This receptor was identified in a human donor in good health (CMV status not recorded). Some clones in this sample may be carry-over from other donors' samples. This material consisted of CD8+ T cells from cultured PBMCs, taken from culture after CMV antigen stimulation. The CDR3 region is CASNTKRGGEPKYNEQFF. DNA for the CDR3: TGTGCCAGCAATACAAAGCGCGGGGGTGAACCAAAGTACAATGAGCAGTTCTTC.